This T cell receptor beta chain derives from a study of T cell changes during pregnancy in multiple sclerosis. Some clones are missing from TCRdb's copy, which holds only in-frame ones; the method was immunoSEQ multiplex PCR. Of fewer than 130,000 clones listed, approximately 90% are singletons. From germline, CDR1 is SGDLS and CDR2 YYNGEE. The V end was cut by 3 bases, the J end by 0 bases, with 13 bases between. The CDR3 has 15 amino acids. The clonotype was recovered from a female donor with multiple sclerosis, enrolled in a pregnancy study. This chain links TRBV9 with TRBJ2-7; possible D gene TRBD1, 6 bases. The material sequenced was peripheral blood, taken after pregnancy. The CDR3 loop reads CASSAPGAPSYEQYF. The CDR3 DNA sequence: TGTGCCAGCAGCGCTCCAGGGGCCCCCTCCTACGAGCAGTACTTC.